This T cell receptor (beta chain) appears in the sequencing data of a study of T-cell memory formation after mild COVID-19. The V gene lost 6 bases and the J gene lost 3 bases, with 15 bases spanning the gap. The CDR3 sequence is 15 residues long. Germline V gene lookup returns CDR1 MDHEN and CDR2 SYDVKM. TCRdb re-derived calls from the 5' RACE reads in MiXCR, one entry per CDR3 protein. The repertoire includes fewer than 600,000 distinct CDR3 sequences, 20% to 25% of them detected once, and roughly 8.1% sits in the top ten. Material: PBMCs or a T cell subset sorted from them (not recorded which). The receptor's source is an adult woman who had mild COVID-19 (a few samples of this study predate the infection). Cell type and time point are not known. The chain carries TRBV28 and TRBJ1-5; D unclear. CDR3: CASSPAKGHNQPQHF. CDR3 nucleotides: TGTGCCAGCAGCCCCGCCAAGGGCCACAATCAGCCCCAGCATTTT.